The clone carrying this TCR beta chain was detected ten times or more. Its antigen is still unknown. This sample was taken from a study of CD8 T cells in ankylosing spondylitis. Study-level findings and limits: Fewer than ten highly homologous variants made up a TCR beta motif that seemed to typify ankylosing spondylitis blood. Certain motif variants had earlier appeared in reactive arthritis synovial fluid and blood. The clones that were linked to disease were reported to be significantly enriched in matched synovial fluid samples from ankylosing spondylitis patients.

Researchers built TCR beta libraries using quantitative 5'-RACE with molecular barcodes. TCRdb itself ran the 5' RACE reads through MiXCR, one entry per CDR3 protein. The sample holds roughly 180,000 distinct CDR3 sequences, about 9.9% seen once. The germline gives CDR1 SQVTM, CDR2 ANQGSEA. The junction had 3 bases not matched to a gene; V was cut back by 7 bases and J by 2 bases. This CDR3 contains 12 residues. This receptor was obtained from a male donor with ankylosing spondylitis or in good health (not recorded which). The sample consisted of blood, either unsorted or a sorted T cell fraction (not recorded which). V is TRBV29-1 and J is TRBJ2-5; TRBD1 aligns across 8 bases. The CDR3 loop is CSAGQGQETQYF. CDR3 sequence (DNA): TGCAGCGCCGGACAGGGACAAGAGACCCAGTACTTC.